What follows are 14 T cell receptor beta chains derived from one specimen sequenced in a study of blood T cell repertoires in COVID-19. Assay: immunoSEQ multiplex PCR; the TCRdb copy retains only in-frame clones and omits some. Found here are around 68,000 clones, approximately 86% of them singletons; the top ten hold 16%. Material: peripheral blood. The receptors derive from a man in his forties with COVID-19, enrolled during active disease.

The rearrangement joins TRBV9 to TRBJ2-7; D possibly corresponds to TRBD1 (5 bases). The CDR3 length is 15 residues. Germline CDR1 and CDR2: SGDLS and YYNGEE. V was trimmed by 0 bases and J by 0 bases, leaving 10 bases between them. CDR3 bases: TGTGCCAGCAGCGTAGAGTTAGGGGTCTCCTACGAGCAGTACTTC. Protein: CASSVELGVSYEQYF.

The chain links TRBV2 to TRBJ1-6, with D unresolved. The CDR3 contains 15 residues. Germline V CDR1 and CDR2: SNHLY, FYNNEI. V was clipped by 6 bases and J by 2 bases, with 11 bases between them. CDR3 amino acids: CASRKEVAYNSPLHF. The CDR3 region has the DNA TGTGCCAGCAGGAAGGAGGTCGCCTATAATTCACCCCTCCACTTT.

The J gene is TRBJ2-2, the V gene TRBV18; tentative D call: TRBD1 (6 bases). The length of the CDR3 is 16 residues. V was trimmed by 6 bases and J by 3 bases, leaving 17 bases between them. Germline V lookup: CDR1 KGHSH, CDR2 LQKENI. The CDR3 DNA is TGTGCCAGCTCCCTTATGCTGGCAGGGGACACCGGGGAGCTGTTTTTT. This translates into CASSLMLAGDTGELFF.

The chain is built from TRBV19 and TRBJ1-5, with 10 bases aligning to TRBD1. Germline V gene sequence: CDR1 LNHDA, CDR2 SQIVND (reference sequence). This CDR3 region has 17 residues. J was trimmed by 2 bases and V by 4 bases; bases with no gene match: 8. CDR3 nucleotides: TGTGCCAGTAGTACCCGGGACAGGGGAGGGGGCAATCAGCCCCAGCATTTT. It is translated as CASSTRDRGGGNQPQHF.

This clone was detected once. V is TRBV19 and J is TRBJ1-5, with TRBD1 matching 9 bases. This CDR3 is built from 14 residues. The ends lost 3 bases at V and 4 bases at J; junction bases unmatched: 1. Germline CDR1 LNHDA, CDR2 SQIVND (reference sequence). This CDR3 reads CASSIGTGNQPQHF. The CDR3, as DNA: TGTGCCAGTAGTATTGGGACAGGGAATCAGCCCCAGCATTTT.

The chain joins TRBV2 to TRBJ2-2; 7 bases are shared with TRBD1. The CDR3 is 13 residues long. Looked up from germline, CDR1 is SNHLY and CDR2 is FYNNEI. The trim removed 7 bases at V and 8 bases at J, leaving 7 bases unmatched. The CDR3 bases are TGTGCCAGCACCAAAGGGGGCAGGGGGGAGCTGTTTTTT. It specifies CASTKGGRGELFF.

This clone turned up a few times. V is TRBV6-5 and J is TRBJ1-4; 8 nucleotides agree with TRBD1. Germline CDR1 reads MNHEY; CDR2 reads SVGAGI. CDR3 length: 15 amino acids. Germline trimming cut 5 bases from V and 10 bases from J; bases unmatched to any gene: 12. The CDR3 sequence: CASSTRGREAGKLFF. The DNA of the CDR3 is TGTGCCAGCAGTACCAGGGGGCGAGAGGCTGGAAAACTGTTTTTT.

J is TRBJ1-2 and V is TRBV29-1; 9 nucleotides line up with TRBD1. Losses at the gene ends were 7 bases for V and 8 bases for J; bases not matched to a gene: 8. Germline assignment: CDR1 SQVTM and CDR2 ANQGSEA. The CDR3 runs to 12 residues. The CDR3 sequence: CSAAQGARGYTF. The CDR3 coding sequence is TGCAGCGCCGCACAGGGGGCTCGGGGCTACACCTTC.

The chain is built from TRBV9 and TRBJ1-3; D unresolved. The germline V and J ends were trimmed by 3 bases and 0 bases, with 13 bases remaining between them. In germline, CDR1 is SGDLS, CDR2 YYNGEE. This CDR3 spans 16 amino acids. DNA for the CDR3: TGTGCCAGCAGCGCAGCCGGGAGATTCTCTGGAAACACCATATATTTT. Translating gives CASSAAGRFSGNTIYF.

The V gene is TRBV6-4, the J gene TRBJ2-1; 11 nucleotides line up with TRBD2. Losses at the gene ends were 5 bases for V and 10 bases for J; bases not matched to a gene: 1. The CDR3 loop spans 12 amino acids. Germline V CDR1 and CDR2: MRHNA, SNTAGT. In nucleotides, the CDR3 is TGTGCCAGCAGTATAGCGGGGGGGGAGCAGTTCTTC. Protein sequence: CASSIAGGEQFF.

This chain links TRBV18 with TRBJ2-5; 14 positions match TRBD2. Per the germline V gene, CDR1 is KGHSH and CDR2 is LQKENI. V shed 8 bases and J 5 bases; nucleotides not matched to a gene: 10. The length of the CDR3 is 16 residues. The CDR3 nucleotides are TGTGCCAGCAAACGACTAGCGGGGGGGCATGGTGAGACCCAGTACTTC. Translated, it gives CASKRLAGGHGETQYF.

The chain recombines TRBV10-3 with TRBJ1-4; no clear D gene. The length of the CDR3 is 15 residues. V was cut by 5 bases and J by 0 bases, with 10 bases left in between. The germline V gene has CDR1 ENHRY and CDR2 SYGVKD. DNA for the CDR3: TGTGCCATCAGTTCACAACACGCAACTAATGAAAAACTGTTTTTT. Protein sequence: CAISSQHATNEKLFF.

The chain joins TRBV29-1 to TRBJ2-2; 10 bases map to TRBD1. The CDR3 is 14 amino acids. V lost 7 bases, J lost 1 base, and 3 bases stayed unmatched. The V gene's germline CDR1 is SQVTM and CDR2 ANQGSEA. The CDR3 DNA reads as TGCAGCGCCGACAGGGGGCAGAACACCGGGGAGCTGTTTTTT. The encoded protein is CSADRGQNTGELFF.

The chain has TRBV3-1 (or the pseudogene TRBV3-2) and TRBJ1-4, with D possibly matching TRBD1 (5 bases). The CDR3 is 15 residues long. CDR1 is LGHDT, CDR2 YNNKEL, per germline (reference sequence). With 4 bases removed from V and 3 bases from J, the gap between germline ends came to 12 bases. The CDR3 reads CASSPSGTANEKLFF. For the CDR3, the DNA is TGTGCCAGCAGCCCATCCGGGACTGCTAATGAAAAACTGTTTTTT.